These 2 T cell receptor beta chains were sequenced from one sample in a study of blood T cell repertoires in COVID-19. TCRdb's copy holds only in-frame clones and misses some; the assay was immunoSEQ multiplex PCR. This table holds roughly 150,000 clones, 80% to 90% found once. The specimen sequenced was peripheral blood. All receptors come from a woman between 50 and 59 years old in a cohort sampled during active or convalescent COVID-19.

CDR3 amino acids: CASWDRGLFGDTQYF. In nucleotides, the CDR3 is TGTGCCAGCTGGGACAGGGGCCTATTCGGAGATACGCAGTATTTT. The chain has TRBV27 and TRBJ2-3, with TRBD1 identical over 10 bases. Germline values: CDR1 MNHEY, CDR2 SMNVEV (reference sequence). V trimming: 8 bases; J trimming: 5 bases; junction bases outside the gene matches: 10. This CDR3 comprises 15 residues.

The rearrangement links TRBV4-1 to TRBJ2-5, with 7 bases identical to TRBD1. This CDR3 has 16 residues. V dropped 0 bases and J dropped 5; count of bases not matched to a gene: 9. The germline gives CDR1 MGHRA, CDR2 YSYEKL. The CDR3 here is CASSQDGLGGRETQYF. CDR3 DNA sequence: TGCGCCAGCAGCCAAGATGGTCTAGGGGGCCGGGAGACCCAGTACTTC.